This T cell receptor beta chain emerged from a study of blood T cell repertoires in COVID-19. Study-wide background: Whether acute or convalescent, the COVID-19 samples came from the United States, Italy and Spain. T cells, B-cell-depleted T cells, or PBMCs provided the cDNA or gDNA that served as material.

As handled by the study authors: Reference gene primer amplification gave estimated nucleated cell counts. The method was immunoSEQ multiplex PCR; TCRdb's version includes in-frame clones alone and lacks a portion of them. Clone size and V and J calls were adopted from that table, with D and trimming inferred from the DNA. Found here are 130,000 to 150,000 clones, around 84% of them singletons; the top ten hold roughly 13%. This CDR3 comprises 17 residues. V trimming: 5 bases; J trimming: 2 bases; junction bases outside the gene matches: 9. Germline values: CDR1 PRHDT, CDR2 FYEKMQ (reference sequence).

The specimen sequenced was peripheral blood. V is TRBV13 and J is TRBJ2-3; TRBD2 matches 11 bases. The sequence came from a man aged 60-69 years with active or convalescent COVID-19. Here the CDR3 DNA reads TGTGCCAGCAGCCGGGGCGGGACTAGCGGAGTCACAGATACGCAGTATTTT. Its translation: CASSRGGTSGVTDTQYF.